The 27 T cell receptor beta chains listed next were all sequenced from one sample in a study of T cells in Graves' hyperthyroidism and ophthalmopathy. TCR beta CDR3 region amplification was performed from RNA transcripts. TCR CDR3 underwent first-round RT-PCR with the HTBI primer set. TCRdb used MiXCR to reprocess the multiplex PCR reads, holding one entry per CDR3 protein. Seen here are more than 300,000 distinct CDR3 sequences, around 13% observed once, and the top ten hold approximately 11%. The sample taken for sequencing was blood. These receptors all come from a woman in her sixties with Graves' hyperthyroidism.

This chain uses TRBV11-1 with TRBJ1-2; 8 bases align to TRBD1. From germline, CDR1 is SGHAT and CDR2 FQDESV (reference sequence). The ends lost 5 bases at V and 5 bases at J; junction bases unmatched: 13. The CDR3 has 16 residues. The CDR3 region is CASSQTLEQGGYGYTF. The CDR3 bases are TGTGCCAGCAGCCAAACTCTCGAACAGGGGGGATATGGCTACACCTTC.

This clonotype was observed once. CDR3 in amino acids: CSARGTGGGYEQYF. DNA of the CDR3: TGCAGTGCTAGAGGGACAGGGGGCGGCTACGAGCAGTACTTC. This chain links TRBV20-1 with TRBJ2-7, with 11 nucleotides matching TRBD1. With V trimmed by 1 base and J by 3 bases, 2 bases remained unmatched. This CDR3 is built from 14 residues. Germline lookup yields CDR1 DFQATT and CDR2 SNEGSKA (reference sequence).

This rearrangement joins TRBV24-1 to TRBJ2-3; possibly TRBD1 for D (5 bases). The CDR3 contains 15 residues. Germline CDR1 KGHDR, CDR2 SFDVKD. V was cut by 2 bases and J by 5 bases, with 13 bases left in between. The CDR3 is CATSDSGRAEDTQYF. CDR3 coding DNA: TGTGCCACCAGTGATTCGGGCAGGGCGGAAGATACGCAGTATTTT.

About this clonotype: Since a much larger clone is just one base distant, this may be a read error. V is TRBV3-1 and J is TRBJ1-5; D is perhaps TRBD1 (5 bases). The CDR3 spans 16 residues. CDR1 and CDR2 (germline): LGHDT, YNNKEL (reference sequence). Trimming cost V 0 bases and J 6 bases, with 15 bases left between them. The CDR3 nucleotides are TGTGCCAGCAGCCAAGATCTGGGGGTTTCGGGTCAGCCCCAGCATTTT. Protein sequence: CASSQDLGVSGQPQHF.

This clonotype was recorded at least ten times. The chain links TRBV27 to TRBJ1-1; D is ambiguous. Germline V gene sequence: CDR1 MNHEY, CDR2 SMNVEV (reference sequence). The CDR3 has 14 amino acids. The ends were cut back, 2 bases at V and 2 bases at J, with 9 bases in the middle. This CDR3 reads CASSLRTSNTEAFF. The CDR3 DNA follows: TGTGCCAGCAGTTTAAGGACTTCTAACACTGAAGCTTTCTTT.

At least ten counts were recorded for this clonotype. This chain links TRBV27 with TRBJ2-7, with D perhaps assigned TRBD1 or TRBD2 (5 bases each). CDR3 length equals 14 residues. Trimming took 3 bases from V and 3 from J, leaving 12 bases between them. The germline V gene encodes CDR1 MNHEY and CDR2 SMNVEV (reference sequence). CDR3 sequence: CASSFRGRSYEQYF. The CDR3 coding sequence is TGTGCCAGCAGTTTCCGGGGCAGGAGCTACGAGCAGTACTTC.

The chain couples TRBV5-6 to TRBJ2-7; 11 bases fit TRBD2. The CDR3 has 15 residues. CDR1 is SGHDT, CDR2 YYEEEE, per germline. J was trimmed by 6 bases and V by 4 bases; bases with no gene match: 9. CDR3 loop: CASSGLLAGASEQYF. In nucleotides, the CDR3 is TGTGCCAGCAGCGGGCTACTAGCGGGAGCTTCCGAGCAGTACTTC.

In regard to this clonotype: This may be a read error: a much more frequent sequence differs by one nucleotide. This chain joins TRBV29-1 and TRBJ2-7; 8 bases align to TRBD2. The J call could be wrong; TRBJ2-1 is a better fit for the DNA end. The CDR3 length is 12 residues. Germline V CDR1 and CDR2: SQVTM, ANQGSEA. CDR3 in DNA: TGCAGCGTTGCAGCGGGAGACTACGAGCAGTTCTTC. Translation gives CSVAAGDYEQFF.

The chain couples TRBV24-1 to TRBJ1-5; perhaps TRBD1 as D (6 bases). This CDR3 has 15 residues. Trimming removed 2 bases from V and 7 bases from J, with 14 bases in between. CDR1 KGHDR and CDR2 SFDVKD come from the germline V gene. In DNA, the CDR3 is TGTGCCACCAGTGATTCTACAGGGTCCGGGCAGCCCCAGCATTTT. Translated: CATSDSTGSGQPQHF.

This clonotype was counted many times. The chain combines TRBV20-1 with TRBJ2-3, with D possibly matching TRBD2 (6 bases). The V end lost 3 bases, the J end lost 0 bases, and 13 bases lay between the germline ends. Germline CDR1 DFQATT, CDR2 SNEGSKA (reference sequence). The CDR3 spans 15 residues. CDR3 residues: CSARPVSGSTDTQYF. The DNA of the CDR3 is TGCAGTGCTAGGCCCGTGAGCGGGAGCACAGATACGCAGTATTTT.

This clonotype was seen a handful of times. V and J are TRBV5-4 and TRBJ2-5; TRBD2 aligns across 9 bases. Germline CDR1 is SGHNT and CDR2 is YYREEE (reference sequence). The CDR3 sequence is 17 residues long. V was clipped by 0 bases and J by 4 bases; unmatched bases: 10. This CDR3 reads CASSLVGRGGARETQYF. The CDR3 region has the DNA TGTGCCAGCAGCTTGGTTGGGCGGGGGGGGGCGAGAGAGACCCAGTACTTC.

This rearrangement joins TRBV20-1 to TRBJ2-7; D gene uncertain. This CDR3 contains 12 residues. V lost 0 bases and J lost 3, with 6 bases in between. CDR1 is DFQATT, CDR2 SNEGSKA, per germline (reference sequence). The CDR3 DNA sequence: TGCAGTGCTAGAGACAGCAACTACGAGCAGTACTTC. Translated: CSARDSNYEQYF.

The gene calls are TRBV12-5 and TRBJ1-1, with unresolved D. The CDR3 runs to 13 residues. Germline CDR1 LGHNT, CDR2 FRNRAP. Trimming stripped 2 bases from V and 1 base from J, with 5 bases between. The CDR3 coding sequence is TGTGCTAGTGGTTTGAAGGGGAACACTGAAGCTTTCTTT. This translates into CASGLKGNTEAFF.

Here the CDR3 reads CASSLPGLDGETQYF. The CDR3 DNA reads TGTGCCAGCAGCTTGCCGGGGCTAGATGGAGAGACCCAGTACTTC. The V call is TRBV5-4, the J call TRBJ2-5; possibly TRBD1 or TRBD2 for D (5 bases each). The length of the CDR3 is 15 residues. The V end lost 1 base, the J end lost 4 bases, and 14 bases lay between the germline ends. The germline V gene has CDR1 SGHNT and CDR2 YYREEE (reference sequence).

Of note for this clonotype: Compared with germline, one end of the junction differs, possibly owing to a read error. The V call is TRBV2, the J call TRBJ2-5; D is undetermined. Germline V gives CDR1 SNHLY, CDR2 FYNNEI. This CDR3 comprises 15 residues. CDR3 nucleotide sequence: TGTTCCAGCAGTGAAGGATCGCTCCGGGCCGAGACCCAGTACTTC. The encoded protein is CSSSEGSLRAETQYF.

This clonotype was detected only a few times. The chain links TRBV4-1 to TRBJ2-7; 7 bases map to TRBD1. The trim removed 4 bases at V and 5 bases at J, leaving 5 bases unmatched. Germline V CDR1 and CDR2: MGHRA, YSYEKL. This CDR3 has 13 residues. This CDR3 reads CASSRLQGNEQYF. In DNA form, the CDR3 reads TGCGCCAGCAGCCGATTACAGGGGAACGAGCAGTACTTC.

This rearrangement joins TRBV19 to TRBJ1-5; the D is unclear. CDR1 is LNHDA and CDR2 is SQIVND in the germline V gene (reference sequence). The CDR3 is 14 residues long. V was clipped by 5 bases and J by 4 bases, with 12 bases between them. CDR3 residues: CASSVTSRNQPQHF. The CDR3 DNA follows: TGTGCCAGTAGTGTAACCTCCAGGAATCAGCCCCAGCATTTT.

This clonotype was seen many times. The gene calls are TRBV11-2 and TRBJ2-3; 9 bases are shared with TRBD1. Germline loops: CDR1 SGHAT, CDR2 FQNNGV. The CDR3 totals 15 residues. V dropped 5 bases and J dropped 4; count of bases not matched to a gene: 7. CDR3 nucleotide sequence: TGTGCCAGCAGCGTCGGACAGGGGACCGCAGATACGCAGTATTTT. Translated, it gives CASSVGQGTADTQYF.

The chain links TRBV20-1 to TRBJ2-5, with D uncertain. V was pared by 6 bases and J by 5 bases, with 22 bases between. CDR3 length: 15 amino acids. Germline V lookup: CDR1 DFQATT, CDR2 SNEGSKA (reference sequence). CDR3 nucleotide sequence: TGCAGTGCCCGACCGCTACGGGTTGGGCACGAGACCCAGTACTTC. Residues: CSARPLRVGHETQYF.

This clonotype was recorded at least ten times. This chain links TRBV12-3 or TRBV12-4 with TRBJ1-5; D is undetermined. There are 13 residues in the CDR3. V was shortened by 6 bases and J by 0 bases, with 6 bases between the two germline ends. The CDR3 DNA sequence: TGTGCCAGCAGCTTGAATAGCAATCAGCCCCAGCATTTT. It specifies CASSLNSNQPQHF.

This clonotype was seen many times. V and J are TRBV7-2 and TRBJ1-5; 10 nucleotides align to TRBD1. Losses at the gene ends were 5 bases for V and 2 bases for J; bases not matched to a gene: 3. The CDR3 is 15 residues long. CDR1 SGHTA and CDR2 FQGNSA come from the germline V gene. As DNA, the CDR3 is TGTGCCAGCAGCGACAGGGGGCAGGGCAATCAGCCCCAGCATTTT. Its translation is CASSDRGQGNQPQHF.

This clonotype has only a few counts. An end of the junction does not agree with germline; a read error may underlie this. The chain has TRBV28 and TRBJ2-1; no clear D. CDR1 and CDR2 from the germline V gene are MDHEN and SYDVKM. This CDR3 has 11 amino acids. The CDR3 DNA sequence: TGTACCAGCAGTCCGACCTATGAGCAGTTCTTC. Translation gives CTSSPTYEQFF.

This clonotype was found a few times. The V call is TRBV27, the J call TRBJ1-2; 10 positions match TRBD1. The CDR3 sequence is 17 residues long. In germline, CDR1 is MNHEY, CDR2 SMNVEV (reference sequence). Losses at the gene ends were 5 bases for V and 4 bases for J; bases not matched to a gene: 13. The CDR3 loop is CASSSSRQGADPYGYTF. The DNA for the CDR3 is TGTGCCAGCAGTAGCTCCCGACAGGGGGCGGACCCCTATGGCTACACCTTC.

This clonotype was observed at least ten times. The J gene is TRBJ2-1, the V gene TRBV28, with D perhaps TRBD1 or TRBD2 (9 bases each). CDR1 is MDHEN and CDR2 is SYDVKM in the germline V gene. V dropped 6 bases and J dropped 7 bases, with 22 bases sitting between them. The CDR3 runs 16 residues. The DNA of the CDR3 is TGTGCCAGCAGGACAGGGGGAGCGGGAGGCCAGAATGAGCAGTTCTTC. Its protein is CASRTGGAGGQNEQFF.

This clonotype was observed a handful of times. V usage is TRBV11-3 and J usage is TRBJ2-3; either TRBD1 or TRBD2 may fit D (6 bases each). V was clipped by 4 bases and J by 2 bases, with 13 bases between them. The CDR3 totals 15 residues. Germline V gene sequence: CDR1 SGHNT, CDR2 YENEEA. The CDR3 loop reads CASSSQGGYTDTQYF. CDR3 DNA sequence: TGTGCCAGCAGCTCACAGGGAGGTTACACAGATACGCAGTATTTT.

This clonotype was observed at least ten times. The chain joins TRBV28 to TRBJ2-7; D remains unclear. Germline V gene data show CDR1 as MDHEN and CDR2 as SYDVKM. The ends were cut back, 11 bases at V and 6 bases at J, with 11 bases in the middle. The CDR3 consists of 10 residues. The CDR3, as DNA: TGTGCCTCGGGTCGGTTCGAGCAGTACTTC. Translation gives CASGRFEQYF.

Many counts were recorded for this clonotype. V gene TRBV10-3 combines with J gene TRBJ2-1, with 8 bases matching TRBD2. CDR1 and CDR2 (germline): ENHRY, SYGVKD. This CDR3 contains 16 residues. The V segment lost 2 bases and the J segment 9 bases; nucleotides outside the gene matches: 12. The chain's CDR3 is CAISENAGGGLVEQFF. Written as DNA, the CDR3 is TGTGCCATCAGTGAGAACGCGGGAGGAGGCCTGGTTGAGCAGTTCTTC.